Below are 15 T cell receptor beta chains sequenced from a single sample in a study of spatial heterogeneity in lung cancer. Study-wide findings and caveats: Tumor mutation count correlated with how many alpha and beta TCRs expanded intratumorally.

Time point of the sample: sample taken at primary tumor resection. The antigens of these receptors remain unknown. One entry per CDR3 protein, called by TCRdb with MiXCR from the 5' RACE reads. Of several thousand distinct CDR3 sequences listed, approximately 10% are singletons. Material: lung tumor tissue, obtained at surgery. These receptors were collected from a male donor with early-stage non-small cell lung cancer.

The chain recombines TRBV9 with TRBJ2-1; D is perhaps TRBD1 (5 bases). The ends were cut back, 0 bases at V and 3 bases at J, with 10 bases in the middle. The CDR3 runs to 15 residues. Germline CDR1 and CDR2: SGDLS and YYNGEE. The CDR3 reads CASSVVAGNYNEQFF. DNA for the CDR3: TGTGCCAGCAGCGTAGTGGCAGGGAACTACAATGAGCAGTTCTTC.

In its sample, this clonotype is medium-sized. The chain couples TRBV15 to TRBJ2-2, with no clear D. V was clipped by 2 bases and J by 4 bases, with 11 bases between them. CDR3 length: 15 amino acids. Germline-derived CDR1 and CDR2 are LNHNV and YYDKDF (reference sequence). CDR3 loop: CATSRSALGTGELFF. For the CDR3, the DNA is TGTGCCACCAGCAGATCCGCCCTGGGCACCGGGGAGCTGTTTTTT.

This clonotype is deemed medium-sized (0.01 to 0.1%). The chain joins TRBV29-1 to TRBJ1-5; possibly TRBD1 for D (5 bases). The CDR3 has 14 amino acids. Germline assignment: CDR1 SQVTM and CDR2 ANQGSEA. V shed 4 bases and J shed 5 bases, with 15 bases lying between them. The CDR3 DNA is TGCAGCGTTGTGGGGGACTCCCCGGATCAGCCCCAGCATTTT. Amino acid sequence: CSVVGDSPDQPQHF.

This clonotype qualifies as medium-sized (0.01 to 0.1%). The rearrangement uses TRBV6-5 and TRBJ2-7, with TRBD1 identical over 10 bases. This CDR3 spans 15 amino acids. CDR1 and CDR2 from the germline V gene are MNHEY and SVGAGI. The J segment lost 3 bases and the V segment lost 0 bases, leaving 2 bases of the junction unmatched. CDR3 loop: CASSYSGDRGYEQYF. In nucleotides, the CDR3 is TGTGCCAGCAGTTACTCGGGGGACAGGGGCTACGAGCAGTACTTC.

J is TRBJ2-1 and V is TRBV7-9, with 10 bases aligning to TRBD2. This CDR3 has 17 amino acids. The junction had 13 bases not matched to a gene; V was cut back by 2 bases and J by 9 bases. Germline lookup yields CDR1 SEHNR and CDR2 FQNEAQ (reference sequence). DNA for the CDR3: TGTGCCAGCAGCTTATATAGGGAGGCTAGCGGGGGTGTTGAGCAGTTCTTC. The encoded protein is CASSLYREASGGVEQFF.

This clonotype was counted a few times. The chain recombines TRBV7-3 with TRBJ1-1, with D unresolved. This CDR3 region has 13 residues. V was clipped by 2 bases and J by 1 base, with 5 bases between them. Germline CDR1 and CDR2: SGHTA and FQGTGA. The CDR3, as DNA: TGTGCCAGCAGCTTATATACGAACACTGAAGCTTTCTTT. Translated, it gives CASSLYTNTEAFF.

This clonotype is medium-sized (0.01 to 0.1%) by share. The V call is TRBV20-1, the J call TRBJ1-2; 8 bases align to TRBD1. V was pared by 0 bases and J by 3 bases, with 6 bases of the junction left unmatched. The germline V gene encodes CDR1 DFQATT and CDR2 SNEGSKA (reference sequence). CDR3 length: 15 residues. CDR3 residues: CSARDTTGVDYGYTF. Written as DNA, the CDR3 is TGCAGTGCTAGAGATACGACAGGGGTGGACTATGGCTACACCTTC.

This clonotype counts as medium-sized (0.01 to 0.1%). V usage is TRBV12-5 and J usage is TRBJ2-2; D ambiguous. CDR1 is LGHNT, CDR2 FRNRAP, per germline. The CDR3 covers 14 residues. Trimming took off 1 base at V and 3 bases at J, with 6 bases between the two ends. This CDR3 reads CASGLGVHTGELFF. In DNA, the CDR3 is TGTGCTAGTGGTTTGGGGGTCCACACCGGGGAGCTGTTTTTT.

The chain carries TRBV12-3 or TRBV12-4 and TRBJ1-1, with TRBD1 identical over 7 bases. The CDR3 runs to 14 residues. V shed 5 bases, J shed 2 bases, and the junction held 5 bases outside the gene matches. The CDR3 DNA is TGTGCCAGCAGTCCAAACAGGGGAAACACTGAAGCTTTCTTT. Encoded protein: CASSPNRGNTEAFF.

The table lists this clonotype with a few counts. J is TRBJ2-2 and V is TRBV5-1, with 7 bases lining up with TRBD1. The CDR3 sequence is 13 residues long. CDR1 and CDR2 (germline): SGHRS, YFSETQ. J was trimmed by 6 bases and V by 1 base; bases with no gene match: 0. The CDR3 DNA reads TGCGCCAGCAGCTTGCAGGGGGCCGGGGAGCTGTTTTTT. Residues: CASSLQGAGELFF.

By share, this clonotype ranks as medium-sized (0.01 to 0.1%). The J gene is TRBJ2-7, the V gene TRBV20-1; 8 positions agree with TRBD2. V lost 6 bases, J lost 6 bases, and 13 bases stayed unmatched. The CDR3 length is 14 residues. Looked up from germline, CDR1 is DFQATT and CDR2 is SNEGSKA (reference sequence). CDR3 region: CSAPSGGRRIEQYF. CDR3 DNA: TGCAGTGCCCCCAGCGGCGGGAGGAGGATCGAGCAGTACTTC.

CDR3 sequence: CASSPPQGSGDYEQYF. CDR3 bases: TGTGCCAGCTCACCACCCCAGGGGAGTGGAGACTACGAGCAGTACTTC. The chain carries TRBV18 and TRBJ2-7; a weak D match, TRBD1 (6 bases). This CDR3 is 16 amino acids long. The V end was cut by 0 bases, the J end by 3 bases, with 15 bases between. Germline CDR1 KGHSH, CDR2 LQKENI.

The J gene is TRBJ2-4, the V gene TRBV5-1; perhaps TRBD1 as D (6 bases). Trimming took off 4 bases at V and 1 base at J, with 9 bases between the two ends. This CDR3 region has 14 residues. Germline values: CDR1 SGHRS, CDR2 YFSETQ. DNA of the CDR3: TGCGCCAGCAGCCGGGACATTGCCAAAAACATTCAGTACTTC. Translating gives CASSRDIAKNIQYF. Filled out from reference TRBV5-1 and TRBJ2-4, the complete variable domain reads KAGVTQTPRYLIKTRGQQVTLSCSPISGHRSVSWYQQTPGQGLQFLFEYFSETQRNKGNFPGRFSGRQFSNSRSEMNVSTLELGDSALYLCASSRDIAKNIQYFGAGTRLSVL.

By share, this clonotype counts as medium-sized. The chain couples TRBV27 to TRBJ2-2; no clear D gene. V was cut by 2 bases and J by 5 bases, with 6 bases left in between. The CDR3 is 13 amino acids. Germline V lookup: CDR1 MNHEY, CDR2 SMNVEV (reference sequence). The CDR3 DNA reads as TGTGCCAGCAGTTTAAAGGGAACCGGGGAGCTGTTTTTT. It is translated as CASSLKGTGELFF.

J is TRBJ2-1 and V is TRBV6-5; a weak D match, TRBD2 (5 bases). The length of the CDR3 is 11 residues. The V end lost 9 bases, the J end lost 4 bases, and 7 bases lay between the germline ends. Germline CDR1 reads MNHEY; CDR2 reads SVGAGI. The CDR3 is CASGEYNEQFF. The DNA for the CDR3 is TGTGCCAGTGGGGAGTACAATGAGCAGTTCTTC.